Sequencing of this TCR beta chain was carried out in a study of T cells in localized non-small cell lung cancer. The trim removed 10 bases at V and 7 bases at J, leaving 6 bases unmatched. This CDR3 spans 13 amino acids. Germline V CDR1 and CDR2: MNHGY, SAAAGT. This clone was observed a handful of times. Clones were read by immunoSEQ multiplex PCR, and TCRdb kept only the in-frame ones, dropping some. The sample has 1,500 to 2,000 clones; about 26% are singletons. The source of this sequence is a male donor aged 60 or over with stage II squamous cell lung carcinoma. Sample: lung tumor tissue, taken before any cancer treatment. The gene calls are TRBV6-8 and TRBJ2-1, with 11 bases identical to TRBD1. Here the CDR3 DNA reads TGTGCCATTCGGACAGGGGGCTTAAATGAGCAGTTCTTC. This translates into CAIRTGGLNEQFF.